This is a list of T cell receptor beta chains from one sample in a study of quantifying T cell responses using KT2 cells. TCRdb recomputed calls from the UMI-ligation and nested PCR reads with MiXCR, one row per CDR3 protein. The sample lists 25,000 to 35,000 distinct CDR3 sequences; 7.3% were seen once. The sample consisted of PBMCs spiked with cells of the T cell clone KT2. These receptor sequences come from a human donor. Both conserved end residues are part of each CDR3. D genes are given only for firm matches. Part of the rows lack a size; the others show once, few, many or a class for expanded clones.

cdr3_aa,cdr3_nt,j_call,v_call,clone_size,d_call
CASSAGQGAYTIYF,TGCGCCAGCAGTGCGGGACAGGGGGCTTACACCATATATTTT,TRBJ1-3,TRBV10-2,-,TRBD1
CASKEGSTDTQYF,TGTGCCAGCAAAGAAGGGTCCACAGATACGCAGTATTTT,TRBJ2-3,TRBV6-1,many,-
CSARELEKGHRLDSPLHF,TGCAGTGCTAGAGAGCTAGAAAAGGGGCACCGATTGGACTCACCCCTCCACTTT,TRBJ1-6,TRBV20-1,medium-sized,-
CASSLRLAGGREQFF,TGTGCCAGCAGCTTACGACTAGCGGGAGGTCGTGAGCAGTTCTTC,TRBJ2-1,TRBV7-8,-,TRBD2
CASSIDRRDEQFF,TGTGCCAGCAGCATAGACAGGAGGGATGAGCAGTTCTTC,TRBJ2-1,TRBV7-2,many,-
CASSELSAASTDTQYF,TGTGCCAGCAGTGAACTTTCGGCAGCGAGCACAGATACGCAGTATTTT,TRBJ2-3,TRBV2,many,-
CATSRDLGQGLAGAFGSYNEQFF,TGTGCCACCAGCAGAGATTTGGGACAGGGACTAGCGGGAGCTTTCGGCTCCTACAATGAGCAGTTCTTC,TRBJ2-1,TRBV15,many,TRBD2
CASSPDRGPDTQYF,TGTGCCAGCAGCCCAGACAGGGGCCCAGATACGCAGTATTTT,TRBJ2-3,TRBV7-2,-,TRBD1
CSAGHRGTDTQYF,TGCAGTGCTGGTCACCGGGGCACAGATACGCAGTATTTT,TRBJ2-3,TRBV20-1,few,-
CASYGGLAGVGKLNEQFF,TGTGCCAGCTACGGGGGACTAGCGGGAGTAGGCAAACTCAATGAGCAGTTCTTC,TRBJ2-1,TRBV12-3/TRBV12-4,few,TRBD2
CASSLVNTGPNSPLHF,TGCGCCAGCAGCTTGGTGAATACGGGACCGAATTCACCCCTCCACTTT,TRBJ1-6,TRBV5-1,many,-
CASSPKRGGPQETQYF,TGTGCCAGCAGCCCGAAGCGGGGGGGGCCCCAAGAGACCCAGTACTTC,TRBJ2-5,TRBV7-8,-,TRBD2
CSASFPTPYEQYF,TGCAGTGCTAGTTTTCCGACCCCCTACGAGCAGTACTTC,TRBJ2-7,TRBV20-1,many,-
CASSVVASGNTEAFF,TGTGCCAGCAGCGTAGTGGCGTCAGGGAACACTGAAGCTTTCTTT,TRBJ1-1,TRBV9,few,-
CATSRESTDTQYF,TGTGCCACCAGCAGAGAGAGCACAGATACGCAGTATTTT,TRBJ2-3,TRBV15,few,-
CASSGTHTALSGNTIYF,TGTGCCAGCAGCGGAACCCATACAGCCCTCTCTGGAAACACCATATATTTT,TRBJ1-3,TRBV5-6,many,-
CASSLIWGAEAFF,TGTGCCAGCTCACTCATTTGGGGAGCTGAAGCTTTCTTT,TRBJ1-1,TRBV18,-,-
CASSQGPDGYQPQHF,TGTGCCAGCAGCCAGGGGCCGGACGGGTATCAGCCCCAGCATTTT,TRBJ1-5,TRBV5-6,-,-
CASSEARLAYEQYF,TGTGCCAGCAGTGAAGCACGATTAGCTTACGAGCAGTACTTC,TRBJ2-7,TRBV2,-,-
CASSHTYRDITDTQYF,TGTGCCAGCAGCCATACATACCGGGACATCACAGATACGCAGTATTTT,TRBJ2-3,TRBV4-2,few,-
CASSQEWASSVDEQFF,TGTGCCAGCAGCCAAGAATGGGCTAGTAGTGTCGATGAGCAGTTCTTC,TRBJ2-1,TRBV4-2,many,-
CASSRLAANTGELFF,TGTGCCAGCAGCCGACTAGCGGCGAACACCGGGGAGCTGTTTTTT,TRBJ2-2,TRBV12-3/TRBV12-4,many,TRBD2
CATSDRETHEQFF,TGTGCCACCAGTGATCGGGAGACCCATGAGCAGTTCTTC,TRBJ2-1,TRBV24-1,many,-
CASSGDRTDEKLFF,TGTGCCAGCAGTGGGGACAGGACCGATGAAAAACTGTTTTTT,TRBJ1-4,TRBV25-1,many,TRBD1
CASRLERDTPYNEQFF,TGTGCAAGTCGCTTAGAGCGGGATACCCCCTACAATGAGCAGTTCTTC,TRBJ2-1,TRBV12-2,few,-
CASSLASGGRTEAFF,TGCGCCAGCAGCTTGGCCTCGGGGGGAAGGACTGAAGCTTTCTTT,TRBJ1-1,TRBV5-1,-,-
CASASEGLVSTDTQYF,TGTGCCAGCGCTAGCGAGGGGCTTGTGAGCACAGATACGCAGTATTTT,TRBJ2-3,TRBV12-3/TRBV12-4,many,-
CASSPGTERNTIYF,TGTGCCAGCAGTCCTGGGACAGAGAGAAACACCATATATTTT,TRBJ1-3,TRBV12-3/TRBV12-4,many,TRBD1
CSARGLAGTDTQYF,TGCAGTGCGAGAGGACTAGCTGGAACAGATACGCAGTATTTT,TRBJ2-3,TRBV20-1,many,TRBD2
CAISDPWANVLTF,TGTGCCATCTCGGACCCCTGGGCCAACGTCCTGACTTTC,TRBJ2-6,TRBV24-1,-,-
CASRTGQGNNQPQHF,TGTGCCAGCAGGACAGGACAGGGGAACAATCAGCCCCAGCATTTT,TRBJ1-5,TRBV27,few,TRBD1
CSAYAPGLAKETQYF,TGCAGTGCGTACGCCCCGGGACTAGCGAAAGAGACCCAGTACTTC,TRBJ2-5,TRBV20-1,many,TRBD2
CSASSGTSGDTQYF,TGCAGTGCTTCCAGCGGGACCTCAGGCGATACGCAGTATTTT,TRBJ2-3,TRBV20-1,-,TRBD2
CASSQAQLNYGYTF,TGCGCCAGCAGCCAAGCCCAGCTCAACTATGGCTACACCTTC,TRBJ1-2,TRBV4-3,many,-
CSAPKTGGPTEQFF,TGCAGTGCCCCCAAAACGGGGGGGCCAACTGAGCAGTTCTTC,TRBJ2-1,TRBV20-1,many,TRBD2
CASNKQGSTEAFF,TGTGCCAGCAACAAACAAGGGAGCACTGAAGCTTTCTTT,TRBJ1-1,TRBV6-5,large,-
CASSQGEGHQPQHF,TGTGCCAGCAGCCAAGGCGAGGGACATCAGCCCCAGCATTTT,TRBJ1-5,TRBV4-2,-,-
CASSFRKGQHYGYTF,TGTGCCAGCAGCTTCAGAAAGGGGCAACACTATGGCTACACCTTC,TRBJ1-2,TRBV27,-,-